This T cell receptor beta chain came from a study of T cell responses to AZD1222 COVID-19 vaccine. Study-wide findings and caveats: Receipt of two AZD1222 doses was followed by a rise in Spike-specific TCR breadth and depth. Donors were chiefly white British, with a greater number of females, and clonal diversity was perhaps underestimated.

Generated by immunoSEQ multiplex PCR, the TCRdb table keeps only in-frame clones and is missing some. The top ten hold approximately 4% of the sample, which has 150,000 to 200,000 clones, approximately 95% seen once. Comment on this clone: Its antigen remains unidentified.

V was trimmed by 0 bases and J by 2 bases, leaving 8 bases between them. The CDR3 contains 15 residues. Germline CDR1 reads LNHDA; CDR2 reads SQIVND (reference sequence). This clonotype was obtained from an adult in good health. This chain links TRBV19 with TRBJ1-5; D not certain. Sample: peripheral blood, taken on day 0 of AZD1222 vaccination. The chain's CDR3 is CASSIEDGGNQPQHF. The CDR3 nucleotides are TGTGCCAGTAGTATAGAGGATGGTGGCAATCAGCCCCAGCATTTT.